This entry is about one T cell receptor (beta chain). The data belong to a study of T-cell reconstitution after alpha-beta-depleted transplantation in children. Construction of the TCRbeta library involved unique molecular identifiers. In TCRdb, the PCR reads were re-called with MiXCR into one record per CDR3 protein. The sample holds around 800,000 distinct CDR3 sequences, about 15% seen once. Germline V gene sequence: CDR1 DFQATT, CDR2 SNEGSKA (reference sequence). Trimming removed 0 bases at V and 0 bases at J, with 17 bases between. This CDR3 contains 17 residues. The TCR was taken from a male patient between 5 and 17 years old who had a stem cell transplant for acute lymphoblastic leukemia, so the T cells may come from the graft donor. The rearrangement uses TRBV20-1 and TRBJ1-1; D is perhaps TRBD1 (6 bases). This specimen was PBMCs, mostly from graft donor cells, taken 360 days after TCRalphabeta/CD19-depleted stem cell transplant. The CDR3 loop is CSARDRGRGLMNTEAFF. The CDR3 coding sequence is TGCAGTGCTAGAGATCGAGGCAGGGGACTCATGAACACTGAAGCTTTCTTT.